Here is one T cell receptor (beta chain) with its context. Data came from immunoSEQ multiplex PCR; TCRdb stores just in-frame clones and leaves some out. The sample records tens of thousands of clones, about 89% being singletons. The data are from a study of T cell changes during pregnancy in multiple sclerosis. The CDR3 length is 15 residues. V gave up 1 base and J gave up 1 base; unmatched junction bases: 1. Germline V CDR1 and CDR2: SEHNR, FQNEAQ (reference sequence). V gene TRBV7-9 combines with J gene TRBJ2-3, with 8 bases identical to TRBD1. The receptor was derived from a female donor with multiple sclerosis, enrolled in a pregnancy study. The sample was CD4+ T cells from peripheral blood mononuclear cells, taken after pregnancy. CDR3 in amino acids: CASSLVGQGTDTQYF. As DNA, the CDR3 is TGTGCCAGCAGCTTAGTGGGACAGGGCACAGATACGCAGTATTTT.